The 12 T cell receptor beta chains below come from one sample, sequenced in a study of blood T cells in healthy people across ages. Using a J-beta primer mix together with a sample-barcoded 5' primer, a second PCR was run for roughly 6 to 12 cycles. TCRdb re-called the 5' RACE reads through MiXCR, storing one row per CDR3 protein. The sample records about 1.5 million distinct CDR3 sequences, less than 45% being singletons. What was sequenced was blood. All receptors come from a woman aged 18-35 years in good health.

This clonotype was counted only a few times. The chain is built from TRBV20-1 and TRBJ1-6; 7 bases agree with TRBD1. J lost 7 bases, V lost 6 bases, and 15 bases had no gene match. The CDR3 totals 16 residues. The germline CDR1 and CDR2 sequences are DFQATT and SNEGSKA (reference sequence). CDR3 bases: TGCAGTGCAAAAGCCCACGGACAGGCGTGGAATTCACCCCTCCACTTT. It is translated as CSAKAHGQAWNSPLHF.

This clonotype was seen a handful of times. The J gene is TRBJ2-3, the V gene TRBV27; D is possibly TRBD1 (5 bases). The CDR3 runs 15 residues. From germline, CDR1 is MNHEY and CDR2 SMNVEV (reference sequence). The V and J ends lost 6 bases and 0 bases respectively, with 13 bases between them. This CDR3 reads CASRTARSSTDTQYF. Written as DNA, the CDR3 is TGTGCCAGCAGGACAGCCAGATCTAGCACAGATACGCAGTATTTT.

This rearrangement joins TRBV7-2 to TRBJ1-2; D is perhaps TRBD1 (6 bases). Trimming shortened V by 5 bases and J by 8 bases, and 15 bases separated the two germline ends. Germline CDR1 SGHTA, CDR2 FQGNSA. There are 13 residues in the CDR3. CDR3 nucleotide sequence: TGTGCCAGCAGCCTCGAACAGGGTATGGGCTACACCTTC. The encoded protein is CASSLEQGMGYTF.

V gene TRBV3-1 combines with J gene TRBJ2-7; the D gene is possibly TRBD2 (6 bases). The germline gives CDR1 LGHDT, CDR2 YNNKEL (reference sequence). Trimming left V 3 bases short and J 7 bases short, with 16 bases between. The CDR3 runs to 14 residues. CDR3: CASSQLGTVYEQYF. The CDR3 coding sequence is TGTGCCAGCAGCCAGTTGGGGACTGTCTATGAGCAGTACTTC.

This chain connects TRBV29-1 to TRBJ2-3, with a weak D call TRBD2 (6 bases). The CDR3 runs to 13 residues. Germline CDR1 is SQVTM and CDR2 is ANQGSEA. The CDR3 nucleotides are TGCAGTACAGGAGGGAGTCGCACAGATACGCAGTATTTT. Its protein product is CSTGGSRTDTQYF.

J is TRBJ2-2 and V is TRBV29-1, with D possibly matching TRBD2 (5 bases). Germline CDR1 reads SQVTM; CDR2 reads ANQGSEA. The V end was cut by 4 bases, the J end by 5 bases, with 14 bases between. The CDR3 has 14 amino acids. CDR3 bases: TGCAGCGTTGTTACGGGAACTGATACCGGGGAGCTGTTTTTT. Residues: CSVVTGTDTGELFF.

The chain carries TRBV7-9 and TRBJ2-1; a possible D gene is TRBD2 (6 bases). Germline lookup yields CDR1 SEHNR and CDR2 FQNEAQ (reference sequence). This CDR3 is built from 14 residues. Trimming left V 7 bases short and J 7 bases short, with 17 bases between. Written as DNA, the CDR3 is TGTGCCAGCACCATTTTCTCGGCGGGGAATGAGCAGTTCTTC. Translation: CASTIFSAGNEQFF.

The rearrangement links TRBV6-1 to TRBJ2-6, with 9 nucleotides matching TRBD1. This CDR3 has 17 amino acids. The V gene end was trimmed by 8 bases and the J gene end by 1 base; junction bases not matched to a gene: 9. Germline V gene sequence: CDR1 MNHNS, CDR2 SASEGT. CDR3 sequence: CASAPGQGSSGANVLTF. CDR3 coding DNA: TGTGCCAGCGCACCAGGACAGGGGTCATCTGGGGCCAACGTCCTGACTTTC.

J is TRBJ2-7 and V is TRBV20-1, with 13 bases matching TRBD2. The V segment lost 3 bases and the J segment 1 base; nucleotides outside the gene matches: 6. Germline values: CDR1 DFQATT, CDR2 SNEGSKA (reference sequence). CDR3 length equals 16 residues. The CDR3 nucleotides read TGCAGTGCTAGGGATGGACTAGCGGGAGCATCCTACGAGCAGTACTTC. Protein sequence: CSARDGLAGASYEQYF.

The chain is built from TRBV4-1 and TRBJ1-1; the D is unclear. Trimming took off 4 bases at V and 1 base at J, with 16 bases between the two ends. Per germline, CDR1 MGHRA and CDR2 YSYEKL. The CDR3 covers 16 residues. CDR3 sequence reads: CASSRKFAEGNTEAFF. The DNA of the CDR3 is TGCGCCAGCAGCCGCAAATTCGCCGAAGGGAACACTGAAGCTTTCTTT.

This clonotype was counted only a few times. V gene TRBV11-2 combines with J gene TRBJ2-7, with 8 bases fitting TRBD2. CDR1 SGHAT and CDR2 FQNNGV come from the germline V gene. The V gene end was trimmed by 4 bases and the J gene end by 0 bases; junction bases not matched to a gene: 8. This CDR3 is 16 amino acids long. CDR3 bases: TGTGCCAGCAGCTCCGTACTAGCGGTGAGCTCCTACGAGCAGTACTTC. This gives the protein CASSSVLAVSSYEQYF.

With regard to this clonotype: This may be a read error, as it is one base from a much larger clone. The V and J genes are TRBV12-3 or TRBV12-4 and TRBJ2-7; TRBD2 agrees at 7 bases. V lost 3 bases to trimming and J lost 7 bases; unmatched junction nucleotides: 15. The CDR3 runs 16 residues. The CDR3 protein is CASSFVGLAEYNEQYF. The DNA for the CDR3 is TGTGCCAGCAGTTTTGTAGGTCTAGCGGAGTACAATGAGCAGTACTTC.